What follows are 32 T cell receptor beta chains derived from one specimen sequenced in a study of T cells after yellow fever vaccination. TCRdb re-analysed the 5' RACE reads in MiXCR, keeping a single row per CDR3 protein. The profile shows 200,000 to 250,000 distinct CDR3 sequences, less than 3.5% of them singletons. Specimen: CD4+ T cells sorted from PBMCs, collected 10 days after the yellow fever booster vaccination. These receptors came from a man aged 18 to 29 who received the YFV17D yellow fever vaccine.

The chain uses TRBV5-1 and TRBJ2-6; the match to TRBD1 covers 9 bases. V lost 4 bases to trimming and J lost 2 bases; unmatched junction nucleotides: 4. Germline V lookup: CDR1 SGHRS, CDR2 YFSETQ. This CDR3 comprises 16 residues. The chain's CDR3 is CASSIRQGAGANVLTF. For the CDR3, the DNA is TGCGCCAGCAGCATTCGACAGGGGGCTGGGGCCAACGTCCTGACTTTC.

The sample holds many counts of this clonotype. V usage is TRBV12-3 or TRBV12-4 and J usage is TRBJ1-3; D call uncertain. The CDR3 loop spans 14 amino acids. V was shortened by 8 bases and J by 4 bases, with 15 bases between the two germline ends. The CDR3 region has the DNA TGTGCCAGCCTTCAGTGGGTTCCGGGAAACACCATATATTTT. It encodes CASLQWVPGNTIYF.

The genes are TRBV2 and TRBJ2-7; possible D gene TRBD2, 5 bases. The length of the CDR3 is 15 residues. CDR1 is SNHLY, CDR2 FYNNEI, per germline. CDR3 residues: CASKLERSTAYERYV. The DNA of the CDR3 is TGTGCCAGCAAACTAGAGCGGAGCACTGCCTACGAGCGGTACGTC.

This clonotype was found a few times. The V gene is TRBV5-1, the J gene TRBJ2-3; possible D gene TRBD1, 5 bases. Trimming shortened V by 7 bases and J by 1 base, and 16 bases separated the two germline ends. The germline CDR1 and CDR2 sequences are SGHRS and YFSETQ. The CDR3 loop spans 15 amino acids. The CDR3 DNA sequence: TGCGCCAGCCGCCTAAGGGGCGCCGGCACAGATACGCAGTATTTT. Translation: CASRLRGAGTDTQYF.

This clonotype was counted a few times. The chain recombines TRBV5-1 with TRBJ2-5; 10 bases agree with TRBD2. Germline-derived CDR1 and CDR2 are SGHRS and YFSETQ. With V trimmed by 4 bases and J by 2 bases, 5 bases remained unmatched. The CDR3 is made up of 15 amino acids. Here the CDR3 DNA reads TGCGCCAGCAGCCCCGATAGCGGGGGGCAAGAGACCCAGTACTTC. This translates into CASSPDSGGQETQYF.

The rearrangement uses TRBV18 and TRBJ1-3; D is perhaps TRBD1 (6 bases). V gave up 3 bases and J gave up 2 bases, with 11 bases separating them. CDR3 length: 15 residues. CDR1 and CDR2 from the germline V gene are KGHSH and LQKENI. CDR3 protein: CASSPGTGTGNTIYF. The DNA for the CDR3 is TGTGCCAGCTCACCCGGAACAGGGACTGGAAACACCATATATTTT.

This clonotype came up a few times. The rearrangement links TRBV20-1 to TRBJ2-1; 13 bases align to TRBD2. V dropped 4 bases and J dropped 8; count of bases not matched to a gene: 8. This CDR3 region has 15 residues. The germline CDR1 and CDR2 sequences are DFQATT and SNEGSKA (reference sequence). The CDR3 bases are TGCAGTGCTACAAAGGGGACTAGCGGGGTAGATGAGCAGTTCTTC. Residues: CSATKGTSGVDEQFF.

This clonotype was picked up many times. The rearrangement uses TRBV4-1 and TRBJ2-3; no reliable D call. CDR1 is MGHRA, CDR2 YSYEKL, per germline. The CDR3 runs 13 residues. Between the trimmed V and J ends, which lost 4 bases and 2 bases, there was a span of 7 bases. The CDR3 is CASSPLFTDTQYF. In DNA, the CDR3 is TGCGCCAGCAGCCCCTTGTTCACAGATACGCAGTATTTT.

In its sample, this clonotype was seen many times. CDR3 region: CASSRVGQSKEKLFF. Written as DNA, the CDR3 is TGTGCCAGCAGCCGGGTAGGACAGTCGAAAGAAAAACTGTTTTTT. The chain uses TRBV4-2 and TRBJ1-4; weak D call: TRBD1 (6 bases). CDR1 LGHNA and CDR2 YNFKEQ come from the germline V gene. The V end was cut by 4 bases, the J end by 8 bases, with 17 bases between. The CDR3 totals 15 residues.

This clonotype was seen a few times. The chain couples TRBV5-4 to TRBJ2-2; D might be TRBD2 (6 bases). V dropped 9 bases and J dropped 2 bases, with 17 bases sitting between them. The CDR3 is 15 residues long. Germline lookup yields CDR1 SGHNT and CDR2 YYREEE (reference sequence). The CDR3 bases are TGTGCCACCAAGTCGGGGGAGCGCAACACCGGGGAGCTGTTTTTT. This translates into CATKSGERNTGELFF.

This clonotype came up many times. The chain employs TRBV5-1 and TRBJ1-1; no clear D. The CDR3 runs 14 residues. CDR1 is SGHRS and CDR2 is YFSETQ in the germline V gene. V was shortened by 1 base and J by 0 bases, with 7 bases between the two germline ends. The DNA for the CDR3 is TGCGCCAGCAGCTTGCTCCCAATGAACACTGAAGCTTTCTTT. It translates to CASSLLPMNTEAFF.

The rearrangement links TRBV20-1 to TRBJ1-6, with 8 nucleotides matching TRBD1. The CDR3 is made up of 14 amino acids. V lost 4 bases and J lost 7; bases outside the gene matches: 6. Germline CDR1 DFQATT, CDR2 SNEGSKA (reference sequence). CDR3 coding DNA: TGCAGTGCTACCGACAGGGGCGTAAATTCACCCCTCCACTTT. The encoded protein is CSATDRGVNSPLHF.

This clonotype was observed many times. The gene calls are TRBV5-1 and TRBJ1-2; 7 nucleotides match TRBD1. J gave up 2 bases and V 4 bases, and 5 bases lay outside the gene matches. Germline values: CDR1 SGHRS, CDR2 YFSETQ. The CDR3 spans 14 residues. The CDR3, as DNA: TGCGCCAGCAGCCTGGGACAGCCCAACTATGGCTACACCTTC. The encoded protein is CASSLGQPNYGYTF.

Ten or more counts support this clonotype. This chain links TRBV5-4 with TRBJ2-5, with 8 bases identical to TRBD2. V trimming: 5 bases; J trimming: 1 base; junction bases outside the gene matches: 4. Looked up from germline, CDR1 is SGHNT and CDR2 is YYREEE (reference sequence). This CDR3 has 14 residues. CDR3 sequence: CASSGGGFQETQYF. CDR3 nucleotides: TGTGCCAGCAGTGGCGGGGGGTTCCAAGAGACCCAGTACTTC.

This clonotype was observed at least ten times. The chain joins TRBV19 to TRBJ2-1; 9 bases align to TRBD2. V lost 4 bases, J lost 0 bases, and 13 bases stayed unmatched. CDR3 length equals 19 residues. Germline-derived CDR1 and CDR2 are LNHDA and SQIVND (reference sequence). The CDR3 region is CASSRVPSGVLSSYNEQFF. Here the CDR3 DNA reads TGTGCCAGTAGTAGGGTCCCTAGCGGGGTGCTTAGCTCCTACAATGAGCAGTTCTTC. Based on the CDR3 plus reference TRBV19 and TRBJ2-1, the full variable domain is DGGITQSPKYLFRKEGQNVTLSCEQNLNHDAMYWYRQDPGQGLRLIYYSQIVNDFQKGDIAEGYSVSREKKESFPLTVTSAQKNPTAFYLCASSRVPSGVLSSYNEQFFGPGTRLTVL.

This clonotype was recorded a few times. V gene TRBV5-1 combines with J gene TRBJ2-7, with TRBD1 matching 7 bases. The CDR3 contains 16 residues. Germline loops: CDR1 SGHRS, CDR2 YFSETQ. J was trimmed by 2 bases and V by 4 bases; bases with no gene match: 12. CDR3 amino acids: CASSPNPGQYAYEQYV. The CDR3 coding sequence is TGCGCCAGCAGCCCCAACCCGGGACAGTACGCCTACGAGCAGTACGTC.

This clonotype has a count of ten or more. This sequence joins TRBV7-9 and TRBJ1-1; weak D call: TRBD1 (5 bases). V was cut by 5 bases and J by 3 bases, with 16 bases left in between. Germline V gene sequence: CDR1 SEHNR, CDR2 FQNEAQ (reference sequence). The CDR3 consists of 15 residues. The CDR3 coding sequence is TGTGCCAGCAGCCCCCGGGCAGGACAATACACTGAAGCTTTCTTT. This gives the protein CASSPRAGQYTEAFF.

The chain combines TRBV4-2 with TRBJ1-5, with D possibly being TRBD1 (5 bases). The CDR3 runs to 16 residues. Trimming removed 0 bases from V and 3 bases from J, with 12 bases in between. CDR1 is LGHNA and CDR2 is YNFKEQ in the germline V gene. Here the CDR3 DNA reads TGTGCCAGCAGCCAAGATCAGGGCAGGGACAATCAGCCCCAGCATTTT. Translated: CASSQDQGRDNQPQHF.

The gene calls are TRBV24-1 and TRBJ2-4; weak D call: TRBD1 (6 bases). CDR3 length equals 14 residues. Trimming removed 3 bases from V and 3 bases from J, with 8 bases in between. Germline loops: CDR1 KGHDR, CDR2 SFDVKD. This chain's CDR3 is CATSDKDSKNIQYF. The CDR3 DNA follows: TGTGCCACCAGTGATAAGGACAGCAAAAACATTCAGTACTTC.

This clonotype was detected many times. The chain employs TRBV30 and TRBJ1-1; tentative D call: TRBD1 (6 bases). The V gene's germline CDR1 is GTSNPN and CDR2 SVGIG (reference sequence). The CDR3 is made up of 11 amino acids. Trimming left V 2 bases short and J 7 bases short, with 8 bases between. CDR3 in DNA: TGTGCCTGGAGTCGGGGGCTTGAAGCTTTCTTT. Protein: CAWSRGLEAFF.

In this sample, this clonotype turned up a few times. V gene TRBV5-1 combines with J gene TRBJ1-4, with D uncertain. Germline V gives CDR1 SGHRS, CDR2 YFSETQ. V lost 3 bases and J 8 bases, leaving 20 bases between the germline ends. This CDR3 has 16 residues. The CDR3 nucleotides are TGCGCCAGCAGCTCCGGCGTTCTCGCTGACGGGGAAAAACTGTTTTTT. Its translation: CASSSGVLADGEKLFF.

This clonotype was observed at least ten times. This chain uses TRBV10-3 with TRBJ2-7; D remains ambiguous. Germline V gives CDR1 ENHRY, CDR2 SYGVKD. This CDR3 has 12 residues. Trimming took off 2 bases at V and 6 bases at J, with 8 bases between the two ends. CDR3 DNA sequence: TGTGCCATCAGTGAGCGGCTATTCGAGCAGTACTTC. Protein sequence: CAISERLFEQYF.

This clonotype was seen ten or more times. V gene TRBV5-1 combines with J gene TRBJ2-4; the D call may be TRBD1 or TRBD2 (5 bases each). Germline CDR1 is SGHRS and CDR2 is YFSETQ. This CDR3 spans 13 amino acids. V gave up 1 base and J gave up 7 bases, with 9 bases separating them. The CDR3 region is CASSLLGENIQYF. As DNA, the CDR3 is TGCGCCAGCAGCTTGTTAGGGGAGAACATTCAGTACTTC.

Only a few counts were recorded for this clonotype. V and J are TRBV7-6 and TRBJ1-5; the D is unclear. V gave up 1 base and J gave up 1 base, with 17 bases separating them. Germline lookup yields CDR1 SGHVS and CDR2 FNYEAQ. The CDR3 contains 18 residues. The CDR3, as DNA: TGTGCCAGCAGCTTAGAGGCAGGTGGTAGAACAAGCAATCAGCCCCAGCATTTT. As protein: CASSLEAGGRTSNQPQHF. The variable domain in full, with the rest retrieved from reference TRBV7-6 and TRBJ1-5, is GAGVSQSPRYKVTKRGQDVALRCDPISGHVSLYWYRQALGQGPEFLTYFNYEAQQDKSGLPNDRFSAERPEGSISTLTIQRTEQRDSAMYRCASSLEAGGRTSNQPQHFGDGTRLSIL.

This clonotype was found a few times. The chain combines TRBV5-4 with TRBJ2-3; possibly TRBD1 or TRBD2 for D (5 bases each). The germline gives CDR1 SGHNT, CDR2 YYREEE (reference sequence). This CDR3 has 17 residues. Trimming left V 1 base short and J 3 bases short, with 18 bases between. CDR3 bases: TGTGCCAGCAGCTTGCCCCGGCTCCGGGGCATGACAGATACGCAGTATTTT. This translates into CASSLPRLRGMTDTQYF. The full variable domain, completed using reference TRBV5-4 and TRBJ2-3, is ETGVTQSPTHLIKTRGQQVTLRCSSQSGHNTVSWYQQALGQGPQFIFQYYREEENGRGNFPPRFSGLQFPNYSSELNVNALELDDSALYLCASSLPRLRGMTDTQYFGPGTRLTVL.

This clonotype was counted a few times. The chain combines TRBV12-3 or TRBV12-4 with TRBJ1-1; TRBD1 agrees at 12 bases. V was pared by 5 bases and J by 8 bases, with 9 bases of the junction left unmatched. The CDR3 runs to 15 residues. CDR3 bases: TGTGCCAGCAGTCGCACCGGGACAGGGGGCTTCGAAGCTTTCTTT. This gives the protein CASSRTGTGGFEAFF.

The rearrangement joins TRBV20-1 to TRBJ1-3; D is uncertain. The V gene's germline CDR1 is DFQATT and CDR2 SNEGSKA (reference sequence). The CDR3 contains 12 residues. The ends were cut back, 7 bases at V and 1 base at J, with 8 bases in the middle. The CDR3 nucleotides read TGCAGTGGCAAAGGGTCTGGAAACACCATATATTTT. Amino acids: CSGKGSGNTIYF.

This clonotype was picked up many times. The rearrangement uses TRBV18 and TRBJ2-5; the D is unclear. V gave up 3 bases and J gave up 4 bases, with 18 bases separating them. CDR1 is KGHSH and CDR2 is LQKENI in the germline V gene. This CDR3 region has 16 residues. The DNA of the CDR3 is TGTGCCAGCTCACCTACCTTAGAGGTCCAAAGAGAGACCCAGTACTTC. Translation gives CASSPTLEVQRETQYF.

This clonotype was observed many times. The chain uses TRBV12-3 or TRBV12-4 and TRBJ1-4; D may be TRBD1 (5 bases). This CDR3 comprises 15 residues. V was cut by 6 bases and J by 3 bases, with 14 bases left in between. The DNA for the CDR3 is TGTGCCAGCAGATCCCAGGGAAGAGCTAATGAAAAACTGTTTTTT. The encoded protein is CASRSQGRANEKLFF.

The table lists this clonotype with a few counts. CDR3 protein: CASSLEPTGGYEQYF. The CDR3 DNA sequence: TGCGCCAGCAGCTTGGAACCGACAGGGGGCTACGAGCAGTACTTC. The chain links TRBV5-1 to TRBJ2-7; 9 bases line up with TRBD1. Germline CDR1 reads SGHRS; CDR2 reads YFSETQ. The CDR3 runs 15 residues. The trim removed 0 bases at V and 3 bases at J, leaving 4 bases unmatched.

This clonotype was picked up a small number of times. The chain carries TRBV2 and TRBJ2-1; D is possibly TRBD1 or TRBD2 (6 bases each). The ends were cut back, 5 bases at V and 4 bases at J, with 15 bases in the middle. Germline lookup yields CDR1 SNHLY and CDR2 FYNNEI. CDR3 length equals 15 residues. CDR3 nucleotides: TGTGCCAGCAGTTTGGACTCGGGGGCTTACAATGAGCAGTTCTTC. Translation: CASSLDSGAYNEQFF.

This clonotype was picked up many times. The rearrangement joins TRBV7-2 to TRBJ1-2; maybe TRBD1 (5 bases). Trimming shortened V by 5 bases and J by 5 bases, and 12 bases separated the two germline ends. This CDR3 region has 13 residues. CDR1 is SGHTA and CDR2 is FQGNSA in the germline V gene. The CDR3 region is CASSLSGPYGYTF. CDR3 nucleotides: TGTGCCAGCAGCCTCTCAGGGCCATATGGCTACACCTTC.